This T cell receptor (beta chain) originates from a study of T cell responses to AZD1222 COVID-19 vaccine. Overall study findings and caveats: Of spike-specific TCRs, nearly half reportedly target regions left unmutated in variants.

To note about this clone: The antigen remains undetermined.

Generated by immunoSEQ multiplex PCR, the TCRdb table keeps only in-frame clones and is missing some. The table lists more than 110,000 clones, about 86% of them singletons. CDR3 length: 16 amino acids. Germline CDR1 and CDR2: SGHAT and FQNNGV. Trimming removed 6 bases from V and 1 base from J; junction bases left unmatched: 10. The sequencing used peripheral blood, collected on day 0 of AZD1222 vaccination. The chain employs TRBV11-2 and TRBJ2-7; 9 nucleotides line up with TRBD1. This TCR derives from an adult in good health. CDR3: CASSLQTGGASYEQYF. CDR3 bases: TGTGCCAGCAGTCTACAAACAGGGGGCGCTTCCTACGAGCAGTACTTC.